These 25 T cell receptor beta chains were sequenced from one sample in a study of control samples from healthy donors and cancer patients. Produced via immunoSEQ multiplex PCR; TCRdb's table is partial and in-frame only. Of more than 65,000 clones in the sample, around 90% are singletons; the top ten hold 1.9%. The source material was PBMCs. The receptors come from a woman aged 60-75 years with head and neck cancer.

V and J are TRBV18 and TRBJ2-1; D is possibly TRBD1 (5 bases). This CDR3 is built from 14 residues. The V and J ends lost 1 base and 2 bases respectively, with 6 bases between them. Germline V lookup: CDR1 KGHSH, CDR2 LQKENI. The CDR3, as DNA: TGTGCCAGCTCACCACGACAGACCTACAATGAGCAGTTCTTC. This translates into CASSPRQTYNEQFF.

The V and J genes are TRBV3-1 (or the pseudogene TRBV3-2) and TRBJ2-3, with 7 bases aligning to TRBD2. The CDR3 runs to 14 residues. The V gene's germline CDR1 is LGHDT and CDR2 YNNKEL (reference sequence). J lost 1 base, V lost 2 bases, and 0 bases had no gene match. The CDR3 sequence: CASSQREGTDTQYF. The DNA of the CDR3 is TGTGCCAGCAGCCAACGGGAGGGCACAGATACGCAGTATTTT.

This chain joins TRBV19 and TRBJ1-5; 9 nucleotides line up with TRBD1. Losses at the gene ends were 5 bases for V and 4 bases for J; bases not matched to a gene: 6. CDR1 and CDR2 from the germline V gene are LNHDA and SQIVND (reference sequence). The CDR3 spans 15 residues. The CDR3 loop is CASSPRTGDNQPQHF. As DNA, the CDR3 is TGTGCCAGTAGTCCACGGACAGGGGATAATCAGCCCCAGCATTTT. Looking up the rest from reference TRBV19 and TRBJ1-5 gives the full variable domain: DGGITQSPKYLFRKEGQNVTLSCEQNLNHDAMYWYRQDPGQGLRLIYYSQIVNDFQKGDIAEGYSVSREKKESFPLTVTSAQKNPTAFYLCASSPRTGDNQPQHFGDGTRLSIL.

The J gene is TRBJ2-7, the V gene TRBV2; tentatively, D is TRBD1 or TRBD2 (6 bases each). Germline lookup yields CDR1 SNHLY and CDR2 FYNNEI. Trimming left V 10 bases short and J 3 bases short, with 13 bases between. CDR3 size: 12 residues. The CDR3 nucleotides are TGTGCCACCCAGGGGAGGAACTACGAGCAGTACTTC. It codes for CATQGRNYEQYF. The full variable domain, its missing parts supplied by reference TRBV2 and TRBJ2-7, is EPEVTQTPSHQVTQMGQEVILRCVPISNHLYFYWYRQILGQKVEFLVSFYNNEISEKSEIFDDQFSVERPDGSNFTLKIRSTKLEDSAMYFCATQGRNYEQYFGPGTRLTVT.

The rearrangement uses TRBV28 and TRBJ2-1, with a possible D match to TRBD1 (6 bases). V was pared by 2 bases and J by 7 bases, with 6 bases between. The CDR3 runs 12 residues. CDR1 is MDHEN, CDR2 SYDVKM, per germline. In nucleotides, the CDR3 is TGTGCCAGCAGTTTAAGGGGGAATGAGCAGTTCTTC. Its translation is CASSLRGNEQFF.

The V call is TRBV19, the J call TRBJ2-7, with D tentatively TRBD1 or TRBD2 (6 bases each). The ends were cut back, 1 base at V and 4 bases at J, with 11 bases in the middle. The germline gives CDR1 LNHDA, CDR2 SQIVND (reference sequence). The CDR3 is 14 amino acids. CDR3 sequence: CASSIAGARYEQYF. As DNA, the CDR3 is TGTGCCAGTAGTATAGCGGGGGCGCGGTACGAGCAGTACTTC.

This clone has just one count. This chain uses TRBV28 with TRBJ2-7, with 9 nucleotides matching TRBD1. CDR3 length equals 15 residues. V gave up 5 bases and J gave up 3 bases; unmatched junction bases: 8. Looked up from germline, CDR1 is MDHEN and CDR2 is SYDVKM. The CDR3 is CASSTPGTGSYEQYF. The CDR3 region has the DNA TGTGCCAGCAGTACACCCGGGACAGGGAGCTACGAGCAGTACTTC.

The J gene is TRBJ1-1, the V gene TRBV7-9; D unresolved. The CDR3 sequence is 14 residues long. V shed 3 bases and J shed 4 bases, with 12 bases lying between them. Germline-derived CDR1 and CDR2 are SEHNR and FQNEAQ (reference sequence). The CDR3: CASSFFLGATEAFF. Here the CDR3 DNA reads TGTGCCAGCAGCTTCTTCCTAGGCGCCACTGAAGCTTTCTTT.

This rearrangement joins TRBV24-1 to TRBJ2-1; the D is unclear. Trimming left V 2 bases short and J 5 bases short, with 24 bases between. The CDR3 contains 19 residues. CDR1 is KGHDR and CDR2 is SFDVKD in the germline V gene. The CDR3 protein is CATSDSRPKAKPKDNEQFF. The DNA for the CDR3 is TGTGCCACCAGTGATTCCCGCCCCAAAGCTAAGCCGAAAGACAATGAGCAGTTCTTC.

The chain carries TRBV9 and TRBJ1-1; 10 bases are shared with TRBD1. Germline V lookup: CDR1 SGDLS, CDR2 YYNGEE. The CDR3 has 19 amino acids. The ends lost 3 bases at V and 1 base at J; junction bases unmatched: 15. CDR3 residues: CASSDGQGVSPGPNTEAFF. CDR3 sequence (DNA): TGTGCCAGCAGCGACGGACAGGGGGTGTCGCCGGGGCCGAACACTGAAGCTTTCTTT.

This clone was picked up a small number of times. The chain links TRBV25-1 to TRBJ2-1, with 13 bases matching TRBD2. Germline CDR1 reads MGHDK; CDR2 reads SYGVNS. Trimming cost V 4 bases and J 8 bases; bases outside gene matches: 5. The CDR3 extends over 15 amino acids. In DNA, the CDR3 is TGTGCCAGCAGTGGGACTAGCGGGAGTATCCATGAGCAGTTCTTC. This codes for CASSGTSGSIHEQFF.

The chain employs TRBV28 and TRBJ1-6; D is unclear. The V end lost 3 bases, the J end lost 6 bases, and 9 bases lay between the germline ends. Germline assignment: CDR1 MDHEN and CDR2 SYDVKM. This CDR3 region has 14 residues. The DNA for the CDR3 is TGTGCCAGCAGTTTCCCGGATCTTAATTCACCCCTCCACTTT. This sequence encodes CASSFPDLNSPLHF.

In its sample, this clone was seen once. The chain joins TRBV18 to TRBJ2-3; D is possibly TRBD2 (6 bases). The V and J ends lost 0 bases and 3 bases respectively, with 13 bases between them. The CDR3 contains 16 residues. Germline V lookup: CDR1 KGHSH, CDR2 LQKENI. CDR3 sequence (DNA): TGTGCCAGCTCACCACCCTCGGGACTCGGTACAGATACGCAGTATTTT. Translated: CASSPPSGLGTDTQYF.

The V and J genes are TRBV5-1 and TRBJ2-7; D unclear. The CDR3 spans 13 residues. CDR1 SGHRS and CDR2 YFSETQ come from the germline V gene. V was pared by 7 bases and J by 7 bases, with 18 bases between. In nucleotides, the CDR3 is TGCGCCAGCCGTGTTCCGGGCGTTGTTGAGCAGTACTTC. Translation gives CASRVPGVVEQYF.

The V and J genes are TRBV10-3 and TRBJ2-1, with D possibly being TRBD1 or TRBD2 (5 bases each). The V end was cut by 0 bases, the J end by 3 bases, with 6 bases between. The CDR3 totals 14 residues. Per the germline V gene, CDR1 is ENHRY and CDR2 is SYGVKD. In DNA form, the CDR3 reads TGTGCCATCAGTGAGTCGAGGGGCTACAATGAGCAGTTCTTC. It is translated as CAISESRGYNEQFF.

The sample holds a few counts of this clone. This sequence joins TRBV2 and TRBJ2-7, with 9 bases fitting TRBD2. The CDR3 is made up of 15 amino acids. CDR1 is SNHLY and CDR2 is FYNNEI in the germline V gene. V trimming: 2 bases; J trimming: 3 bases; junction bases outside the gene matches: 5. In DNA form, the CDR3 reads TGTGCCAGCAGTGAACGTAGCGGGAGAGGCTACGAGCAGTACTTC. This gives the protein CASSERSGRGYEQYF.

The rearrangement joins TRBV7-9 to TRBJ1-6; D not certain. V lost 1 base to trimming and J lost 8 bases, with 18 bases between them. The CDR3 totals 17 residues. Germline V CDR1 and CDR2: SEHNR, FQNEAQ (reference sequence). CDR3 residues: CASSLGGNQRSHSPLHF. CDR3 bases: TGTGCCAGCAGCTTAGGGGGTAATCAAAGAAGCCATTCACCCCTCCACTTT.

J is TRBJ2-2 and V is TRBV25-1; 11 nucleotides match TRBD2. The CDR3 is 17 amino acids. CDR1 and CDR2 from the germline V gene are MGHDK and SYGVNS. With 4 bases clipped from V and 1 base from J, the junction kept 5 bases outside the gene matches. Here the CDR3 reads CASSGLAGKGNTGELFF. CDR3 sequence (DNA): TGTGCCAGCAGTGGACTAGCGGGGAAAGGGAACACCGGGGAGCTGTTTTTT.

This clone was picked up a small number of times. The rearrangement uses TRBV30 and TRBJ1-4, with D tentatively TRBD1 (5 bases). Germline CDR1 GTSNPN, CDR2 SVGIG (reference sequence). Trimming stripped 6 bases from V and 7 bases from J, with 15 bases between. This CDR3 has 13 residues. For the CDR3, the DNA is TGTGCCTGCCACCGGGACGCCGGTGAAAAACTGTTTTTT. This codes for CACHRDAGEKLFF.

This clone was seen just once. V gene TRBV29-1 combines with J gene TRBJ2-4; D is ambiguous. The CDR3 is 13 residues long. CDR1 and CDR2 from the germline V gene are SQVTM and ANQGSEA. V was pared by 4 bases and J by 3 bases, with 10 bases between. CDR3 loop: CSVGSVGKNIQYF. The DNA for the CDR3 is TGCAGCGTTGGAAGTGTTGGCAAAAACATTCAGTACTTC.

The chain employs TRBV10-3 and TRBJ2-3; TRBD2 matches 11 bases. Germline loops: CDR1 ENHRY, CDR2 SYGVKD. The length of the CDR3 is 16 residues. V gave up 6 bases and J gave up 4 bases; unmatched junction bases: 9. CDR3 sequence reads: CAISTSGGPPPDTQYF. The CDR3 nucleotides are TGTGCCATCAGCACTAGCGGGGGACCCCCCCCAGATACGCAGTATTTT.

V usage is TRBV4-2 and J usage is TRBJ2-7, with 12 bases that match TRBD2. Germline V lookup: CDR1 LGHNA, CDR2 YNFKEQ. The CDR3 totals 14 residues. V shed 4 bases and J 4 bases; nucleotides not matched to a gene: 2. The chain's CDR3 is CASSLGLAGYEQYF. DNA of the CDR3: TGTGCCAGCAGCCTAGGACTAGCGGGATACGAGCAGTACTTC.

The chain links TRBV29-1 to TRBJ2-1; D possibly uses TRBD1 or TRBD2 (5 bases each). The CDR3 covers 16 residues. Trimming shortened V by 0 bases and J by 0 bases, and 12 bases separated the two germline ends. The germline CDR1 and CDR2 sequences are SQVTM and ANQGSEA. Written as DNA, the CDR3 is TGCAGCGTTGAAGAGGGACGGACGAGCTCCTACAATGAGCAGTTCTTC. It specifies CSVEEGRTSSYNEQFF.

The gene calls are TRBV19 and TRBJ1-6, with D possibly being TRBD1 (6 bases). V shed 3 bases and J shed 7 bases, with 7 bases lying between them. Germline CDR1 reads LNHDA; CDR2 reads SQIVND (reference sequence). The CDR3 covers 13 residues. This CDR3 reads CASSIQGNSPLHF. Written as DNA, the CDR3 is TGTGCCAGTAGTATCCAGGGGAATTCACCCCTCCACTTT.

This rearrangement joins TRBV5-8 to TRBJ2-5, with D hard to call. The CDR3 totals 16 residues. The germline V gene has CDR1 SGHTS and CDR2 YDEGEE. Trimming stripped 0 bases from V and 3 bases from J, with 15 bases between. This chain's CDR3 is CASSLGAMGSKETQYF. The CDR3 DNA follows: TGTGCCAGCAGCTTGGGCGCCATGGGCAGCAAAGAGACCCAGTACTTC. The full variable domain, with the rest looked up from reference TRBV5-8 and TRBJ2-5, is EAGVTQSPTHLIKTRGQQATLRCSPISGHTSVYWYQQALGLGLQFLLWYDEGEERNRGNFPPRFSGRQFPNYSSELNVNALELEDSALYLCASSLGAMGSKETQYFGPGTRLLVL.